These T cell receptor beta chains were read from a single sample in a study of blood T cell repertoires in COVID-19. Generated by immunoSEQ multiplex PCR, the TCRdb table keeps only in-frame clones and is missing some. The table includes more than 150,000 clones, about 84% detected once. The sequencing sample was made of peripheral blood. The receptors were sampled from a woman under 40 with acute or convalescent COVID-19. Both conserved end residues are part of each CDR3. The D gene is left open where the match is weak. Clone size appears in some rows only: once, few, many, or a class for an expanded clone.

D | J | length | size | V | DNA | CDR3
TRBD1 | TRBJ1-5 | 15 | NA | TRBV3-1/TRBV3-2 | TGTGCCAGCAGCTCAACAGGGGGGGTTCAGCAGCCCCAGCATTTT | CASSSTGGVQQPQHF
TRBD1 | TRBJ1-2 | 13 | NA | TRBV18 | TGTGCCAGCTCGACAGGGGGCTTTGGTGGCTACACCTTC | CASSTGGFGGYTF
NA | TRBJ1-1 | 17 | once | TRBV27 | TGTGCCAGCATAGGGGGGGCCCCGTGGATAATGAACACTGAAGCTTTCTTT | CASIGGAPWIMNTEAFF
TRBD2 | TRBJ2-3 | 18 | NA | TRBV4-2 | TGTGCCAGCAGCCAAGATGGGGGAGCGGGGGATTTTTTAGATACGCAGTATTTT | CASSQDGGAGDFLDTQYF
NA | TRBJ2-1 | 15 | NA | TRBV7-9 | TGTGCCAGCAGCTTAGCGCTAGCCAGCGGCGATGAGCAGTTCTTC | CASSLALASGDEQFF
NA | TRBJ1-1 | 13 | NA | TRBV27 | TGTGCCAGCAGTTTTAGGGGGAACACTGAAGCTTTCTTT | CASSFRGNTEAFF
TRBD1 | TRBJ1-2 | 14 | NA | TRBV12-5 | TGTGCTAGTGGTTTGACAGGGGGCACCCATGGCTACACCTTC | CASGLTGGTHGYTF
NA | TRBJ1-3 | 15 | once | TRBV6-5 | TGTGCCAGCAGTCAGGGACTGATCTCTGGAAACACCATATATTTT | CASSQGLISGNTIYF
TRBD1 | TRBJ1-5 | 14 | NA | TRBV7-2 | TGTGCCAGCAGGGACAACAGGGGGAATCAGCCCCAGCATTTT | CASRDNRGNQPQHF
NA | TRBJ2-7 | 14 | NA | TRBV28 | TGTGCCAGCAGCGAGACAGGCGACGTCGACGAGCAGTACTTC | CASSETGDVDEQYF
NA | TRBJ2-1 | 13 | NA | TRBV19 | TGTGCCAGCAGGGGACGGTTTTACAATGAGCAGTTCTTC | CASRGRFYNEQFF
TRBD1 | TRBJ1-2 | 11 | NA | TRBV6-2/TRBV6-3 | TGTGCCAGCAGTCGGACAGGGGTCTACACCTTC | CASSRTGVYTF
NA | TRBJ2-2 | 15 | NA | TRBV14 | TGTGCCAGCAGCCGTACCGCGGGGACCACCGGGGAGCTGTTTTTT | CASSRTAGTTGELFF
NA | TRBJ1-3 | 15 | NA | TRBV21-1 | TGTGCCAGCAGCGGCCTAGAGGGCCAGGGAAACACCATATATTTT | CASSGLEGQGNTIYF
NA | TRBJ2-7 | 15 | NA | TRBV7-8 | TGTGCCAGCAGCCCTCTCGCGCGCCTCTCCTACGAGCAGTACTTC | CASSPLARLSYEQYF
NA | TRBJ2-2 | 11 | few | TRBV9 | TGTGCCTCGGGAGAGCCCGGGGAGCTGTTTTTT | CASGEPGELFF
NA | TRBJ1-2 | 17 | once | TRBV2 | TGTGCCAGCAGTGAAACGGGAGGGGCCAGGTTGCACTATGGCTACACCTTC | CASSETGGARLHYGYTF
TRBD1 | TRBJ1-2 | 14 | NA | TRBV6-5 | TGTGCCAGCAGTACCCCGGGACAGGGGTATGGCTACACCTTC | CASSTPGQGYGYTF
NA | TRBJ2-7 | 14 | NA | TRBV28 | TGTGCCAGCAGTTTGGATCTAGCGTCCTACGAGCAGTACTTC | CASSLDLASYEQYF
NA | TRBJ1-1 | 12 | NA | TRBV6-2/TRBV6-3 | TGTGCCAGCAGTTATGGGCAGTATGAAGCTTTCTTT | CASSYGQYEAFF
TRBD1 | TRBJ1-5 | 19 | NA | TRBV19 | TGTGCCAGTAGTAGGAGAGGGGGGCCGGGACAGAATAGCAATCAGCCCCAGCATTTT | CASSRRGGPGQNSNQPQHF
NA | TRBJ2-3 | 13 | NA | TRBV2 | TGTGCCAGCAGTGAAGTCGGGTCAGATACGCAGTATTTT | CASSEVGSDTQYF
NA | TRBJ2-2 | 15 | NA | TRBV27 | TGTGCCAGCAGTTTACTCACGGGGAACACCGGGGAGCTGTTTTTT | CASSLLTGNTGELFF
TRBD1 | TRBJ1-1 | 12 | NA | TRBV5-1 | TGCGCCAGCAGCTTAGACAGGGGTGAAGCTTTCTTT | CASSLDRGEAFF
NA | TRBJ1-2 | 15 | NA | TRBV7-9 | TGTGCCAGCAGCACTACACAAGGCCCCCTCTATGGCTACACCTTC | CASSTTQGPLYGYTF
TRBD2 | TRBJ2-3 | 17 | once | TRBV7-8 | TGTGCCAGCAGCCTAAATAGGAACGAGCGGGCAGCGGGGACGCAGTATTTT | CASSLNRNERAAGTQYF
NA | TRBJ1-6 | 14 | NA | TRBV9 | TGTGCCAGCAGCGTAGCAGGGTTCGGTTCACCCCTCCACTTT | CASSVAGFGSPLHF
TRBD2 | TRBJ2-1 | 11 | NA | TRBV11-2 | TGTGCCAGCAGCCCTAGCGGGAGGCAGTTCTTC | CASSPSGRQFF
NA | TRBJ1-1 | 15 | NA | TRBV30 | TGTGCCTGGAGTGCCCTGCGCGGGGCTCGGACTGAAGCTTTCTTT | CAWSALRGARTEAFF
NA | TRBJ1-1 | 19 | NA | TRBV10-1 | TGCGCCAGCAGTGAGTGGACTATAGCGGGCAGGGGCTCGAACACTGAAGCTTTCTTT | CASSEWTIAGRGSNTEAFF
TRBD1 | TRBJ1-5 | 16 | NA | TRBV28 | TGTGCCAGCAGTCCCGGACAGGGGGTAAGCAATCAGCCCCAGCATTTT | CASSPGQGVSNQPQHF
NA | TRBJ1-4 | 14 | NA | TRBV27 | TGTGCCAGCAGTTTATTCGGCGGTAATGAAAAACTGTTTTTT | CASSLFGGNEKLFF
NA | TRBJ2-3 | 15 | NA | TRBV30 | TGTGCCTGGAGTCCCTTTGGAGGTCTTAAAGATACGCAGTATTTT | CAWSPFGGLKDTQYF